The 18 T cell receptor beta chains reported below all come from one sample, sequenced in a study of blood T cell repertoires in COVID-19. Produced via immunoSEQ multiplex PCR; TCRdb's table is partial and in-frame only. In the table there are 70,000 to 95,000 clones, 80% to 90% of which are singletons. Sequenced sample: peripheral blood. The origin of the receptors is a human donor in a cohort sampled during active COVID-19.

The V gene is TRBV5-1, the J gene TRBJ1-2; tentatively, D is TRBD1 (5 bases). Germline V gives CDR1 SGHRS, CDR2 YFSETQ. The germline V and J ends were trimmed by 0 bases and 6 bases, with 9 bases remaining between them. The CDR3 is 13 amino acids. The CDR3 nucleotides are TGCGCCAGCAGCTTGGGACAGAGAAATGGCTACACCTTC. Protein product: CASSLGQRNGYTF.

This sequence joins TRBV27 and TRBJ2-7; 9 bases line up with TRBD2. In germline, CDR1 is MNHEY, CDR2 SMNVEV (reference sequence). J gave up 4 bases and V 6 bases, and 7 bases lay outside the gene matches. This CDR3 has 14 amino acids. DNA of the CDR3: TGTGCCAGCAGCATAGGCGGGGGGGCATACGAGCAGTACTTC. Translation gives CASSIGGGAYEQYF.

This chain connects TRBV29-1 to TRBJ2-3; 8 bases are a match to TRBD2. This CDR3 has 16 residues. Germline V lookup: CDR1 SQVTM, CDR2 ANQGSEA. J gave up 2 bases and V 5 bases, and 12 bases lay outside the gene matches. The CDR3 loop is CSVTTPGTSPTDTQYF. DNA of the CDR3: TGCAGCGTTACAACTCCCGGGACTAGTCCCACAGATACGCAGTATTTT.

This sequence joins TRBV5-1 and TRBJ1-5; the D gene is possibly TRBD1 (6 bases). The CDR3 sequence is 16 residues long. V gave up 3 bases and J gave up 3 bases, with 16 bases separating them. Germline CDR1 SGHRS, CDR2 YFSETQ. CDR3 in amino acids: CASSSLPGQINQPQHF. The CDR3 nucleotides read TGCGCCAGCAGCTCATTACCGGGACAAATCAATCAGCCCCAGCATTTT.

The rearrangement uses TRBV19 and TRBJ1-4; D is possibly TRBD1 (6 bases). CDR1 is LNHDA, CDR2 SQIVND, per germline (reference sequence). The CDR3 is 16 amino acids. V lost 4 bases and J lost 7, with 19 bases in between. In DNA, the CDR3 is TGTGCCAGTAGTACTCAGGGGCCCGCGACGGGTGAAAAACTGTTTTTT. Translating it yields CASSTQGPATGEKLFF.

The rearrangement links TRBV30 to TRBJ2-1, with 9 bases that match TRBD2. The CDR3 covers 17 residues. V shed 3 bases, J shed 0 bases, and the junction held 9 bases outside the gene matches. In germline, CDR1 is GTSNPN, CDR2 SVGIG (reference sequence). The CDR3, as DNA: TGTGCCTGGAGGGCAGCGGGGGGCCCCAGCTCCTACAATGAGCAGTTCTTC. It codes for CAWRAAGGPSSYNEQFF.

A few counts support this clone. The chain joins TRBV19 to TRBJ1-1; tentatively, D is TRBD1 (5 bases). Germline V CDR1 and CDR2: LNHDA, SQIVND (reference sequence). The CDR3 is 14 amino acids. The V gene lost 1 base and the J gene lost 6 bases, with 12 bases spanning the gap. The CDR3 spells CASSIVGGSPEAFF. In nucleotides, the CDR3 is TGTGCCAGTAGTATAGTGGGGGGGAGCCCTGAAGCTTTCTTT.

J is TRBJ2-3 and V is TRBV25-1; 8 bases agree with TRBD1. The trim removed 10 bases at V and 1 base at J, leaving 7 bases unmatched. Germline CDR1 and CDR2: MGHDK and SYGVNS. This CDR3 has 14 amino acids. The CDR3 DNA follows: TGTGCCAAAGGACAGGGTGGGGGCACAGATACGCAGTATTTT. It yields the protein CAKGQGGGTDTQYF.

J is TRBJ1-1 and V is TRBV18, with D unclear. The CDR3 covers 14 residues. Per germline, CDR1 KGHSH and CDR2 LQKENI. V lost 6 bases and J lost 5, with 16 bases in between. CDR3 nucleotides: TGTGCCAGCTCCTTGAAACCGGAGGGAACTGAAGCTTTCTTT. Protein: CASSLKPEGTEAFF. Full variable domain (outside the CDR3, taken from reference TRBV18 and TRBJ1-1): NAGVMQNPRHLVRRRGQEARLRCSPMKGHSHVYWYRQLPEEGLKFMVYLQKENIIDESGMPKERFSAEFPKEGPSILRIQQVVRGDSAAYFCASSLKPEGTEAFFGQGTRLTVV.

The chain joins TRBV5-1 to TRBJ2-5; D perhaps matches TRBD2 (5 bases). Germline V lookup: CDR1 SGHRS, CDR2 YFSETQ. With 2 bases removed from V and 7 bases from J, the gap between germline ends came to 15 bases. The length of the CDR3 is 14 residues. In nucleotides, the CDR3 is TGCGCCAGCAGCTTACCCAACCAAGAGGGGACCCAGTACTTC. Protein: CASSLPNQEGTQYF.

This clone was seen only a few times. This chain connects TRBV6-5 to TRBJ1-6, with D perhaps matching TRBD1 (6 bases). The length of the CDR3 is 15 residues. Trimming took 0 bases from V and 7 from J, leaving 10 bases between them. Germline CDR1 and CDR2: MNHEY and SVGAGI. The CDR3: CASSYSTQGNSPLHF. The CDR3 region has the DNA TGTGCCAGCAGTTACTCGACTCAGGGGAATTCACCCCTCCACTTT.

The chain uses TRBV5-1 and TRBJ2-2; 10 bases map to TRBD1. Trimming cost V 4 bases and J 4 bases; bases outside gene matches: 4. This CDR3 region has 15 residues. Germline V gene lookup returns CDR1 SGHRS and CDR2 YFSETQ. The CDR3: CASSGGTGVTGELFF. The CDR3 DNA is TGCGCCAGCAGCGGCGGGACAGGGGTCACCGGGGAGCTGTTTTTT.

The chain couples TRBV5-6 to TRBJ1-1; 8 nucleotides align to TRBD1. The CDR3 is 15 amino acids. With 2 bases clipped from V and 4 bases from J, the junction kept 7 bases outside the gene matches. Germline CDR1 and CDR2: SGHDT and YYEEEE. The CDR3 coding sequence is TGTGCCAGCAGCTTCCCCAGGGGGCGCGGCACTGAAGCTTTCTTT. Its translation is CASSFPRGRGTEAFF.

This clone was observed a single time. The same CDR3 arises from other DNA sequences in this sample as well. This chain joins TRBV5-1 and TRBJ2-5; weak D call: TRBD2 (6 bases). The length of the CDR3 is 15 residues. V lost 1 base to trimming and J lost 2 bases, with 12 bases between them. CDR1 is SGHRS and CDR2 is YFSETQ in the germline V gene. The DNA of the CDR3 is TGCGCCAGCAGCTTGTCCTTGGCGGGGCAAGAGACCCAGTACTTC. It yields the protein CASSLSLAGQETQYF.

This clone was observed a few times. The chain carries TRBV4-1 and TRBJ1-6; D not certain. CDR1 and CDR2 (germline): MGHRA, YSYEKL. Deletions cut 1 base from V and 9 bases from J, with 16 bases between. CDR3 length: 16 residues. The CDR3 is CASSQGGLLSGSPLHF. The CDR3 bases are TGCGCCAGCAGCCAAGGCGGGCTCCTATCTGGTTCACCCCTCCACTTT.

V and J are TRBV5-1 and TRBJ2-3, with TRBD2 as a possible D gene (6 bases). This CDR3 region has 15 residues. Germline CDR1 is SGHRS and CDR2 is YFSETQ. V was cut by 1 base and J by 2 bases, with 11 bases left in between. The CDR3 DNA reads as TGCGCCAGCAGCTTGCAGGACTACACCACAGATACGCAGTATTTT. Translation: CASSLQDYTTDTQYF.

The gene calls are TRBV6-6 and TRBJ2-7; 9 bases fit TRBD1. V shed 8 bases, J shed 6 bases, and the junction held 8 bases outside the gene matches. Germline CDR1 MNHNY, CDR2 SVGAGI (reference sequence). CDR3 length: 13 amino acids. CDR3 protein: CASGPTGGGEQYF. DNA of the CDR3: TGTGCCAGCGGCCCTACAGGGGGCGGCGAGCAGTACTTC.

Turning to this clone: One end of the junction varies from germline; a read error may be responsible. CDR3 DNA: TGTACCAGCAGTGCAGCGGGGGGGACCTATTACAATGAGCAGTTCTTC. Translated: CTSSAAGGTYYNEQFF. The gene calls are TRBV25-1 and TRBJ2-1, with TRBD2 matching 10 bases. Looked up from germline, CDR1 is MGHDK and CDR2 is SYGVNS. The CDR3 totals 16 residues. The whole variable domain, remainder taken from reference TRBV25-1 and TRBJ2-1, is EADIYQTPRYLVIGTGKKITLECSQTMGHDKMYWYQQDPGMELHLIHYSYGVNSTEKGDLSSESTVSRIRTEHFPLTLESARPSHTSQYLCTSSAAGGTYYNEQFFGPGTRLTVL.